These 15 T cell receptor beta chains originate from one sample sequenced in a study of cytomegalovirus exposure and HLA in healthy donors (dated by TCRdb to about 2017). Libraries were made using the immunoSEQ multiplex PCR assay. The multiplex PCR relied on a mix of 60 forward primers for TCR Vbeta segments and 13 reverse primers for TCR Jbeta segments. TCRdb obtained this table from immuneACCESS and retained in-frame rearrangements with V and J assigned. These tables miss some clones; where compared with another copy, unresolved V genes account for less than half of the shortfall, and the remainder is unexplained. This sample holds about 93,000 clones; approximately 80% were observed only once. The top ten constitute 3.5% to 4% of the sample. The material sequenced was PBMCs. These receptors originate from a man aged 50 to 59 in good health and CMV-seronegative.

The chain carries TRBV10-3 and TRBJ2-2, with 10 bases that match TRBD1. Trimming at V came to 11 bases and at J to 4 bases, leaving 7 bases not matched to a gene. Germline loops: CDR1 ENHRY, CDR2 SYGVKD. This CDR3 is built from 14 residues. The CDR3 is CAGRQGAATGELFF. As DNA, the CDR3 is TGTGCCGGACGACAGGGGGCGGCCACCGGGGAGCTGTTTTTT.

This chain uses TRBV7-3 with TRBJ2-7, with TRBD2 matching 12 bases. V lost 4 bases, J lost 4 bases, and 5 bases stayed unmatched. The length of the CDR3 is 15 residues. Looked up from germline, CDR1 is SGHTA and CDR2 is FQGTGA. The CDR3 loop reads CASSSTSGSSYEQYF. CDR3 bases: TGTGCCAGCAGCTCGACTAGCGGGAGTTCGTACGAGCAGTACTTC.

The V call is TRBV6-1, the J call TRBJ1-6; D unclear. From germline, CDR1 is MNHNS and CDR2 SASEGT. CDR3 size: 12 residues. With 8 bases removed from V and 4 bases from J, the gap between germline ends came to 6 bases. The CDR3 DNA reads TGTGCCAGCGGCCAGTATAATTCACCCCTCCACTTT. Protein sequence: CASGQYNSPLHF.

This chain links TRBV5-1 with TRBJ2-5, with D possibly matching TRBD2 (5 bases). The CDR3 length is 13 residues. In germline, CDR1 is SGHRS, CDR2 YFSETQ. The V gene lost 1 base and the J gene lost 4 bases, with 8 bases spanning the gap. The CDR3 DNA follows: TGCGCCAGCAGCTTGTTGGCGGGAGAGACCCAGTACTTC. Protein sequence: CASSLLAGETQYF.

In DNA, the CDR3 is TGTGCCAGCAGTGATCAGGGGGCTCTAGGCACTGAAGCTTTCTTT. The encoded protein is CASSDQGALGTEAFF. The chain employs TRBV6-1 and TRBJ1-1; 8 bases are shared with TRBD1. The J segment lost 4 bases and the V segment lost 3 bases, leaving 7 bases of the junction unmatched. CDR1 is MNHNS, CDR2 SASEGT, per germline. The CDR3 spans 15 residues.

Here the CDR3 DNA reads TGTGCCAGCAGCCAAGTATCGGGGGAACTGTTGGCGCTGTTTTTT. Protein sequence: CASSQVSGELLALFF. This chain uses TRBV4-2 with TRBJ2-2, with a possible D match to TRBD2 (6 bases). CDR3 length: 15 residues. The ends were cut back, 1 base at V and 13 bases at J, with 19 bases in the middle. Germline V lookup: CDR1 LGHNA, CDR2 YNFKEQ.

Turning to this clone: Other DNA sequences from this sample encode an identical CDR3 as well. V is TRBV28 and J is TRBJ1-2, with 9 positions matching TRBD1. From germline, CDR1 is MDHEN and CDR2 SYDVKM. The CDR3 spans 15 residues. The trim removed 4 bases at V and 4 bases at J, leaving 7 bases unmatched. The chain's CDR3 is CASSSGTGLVYGYTF. The CDR3, as DNA: TGTGCCAGCAGTTCCGGGACAGGGTTAGTCTATGGCTACACCTTC.

The rearrangement joins TRBV27 to TRBJ1-5, with D possibly being TRBD1 (5 bases). The V and J ends lost 4 bases and 4 bases respectively, with 14 bases between them. This CDR3 comprises 15 residues. Germline values: CDR1 MNHEY, CDR2 SMNVEV (reference sequence). CDR3 protein: CASSWGGTGNQPQHF. The CDR3, as DNA: TGTGCCAGCAGTTGGGGGGGGACGGGAAATCAGCCCCAGCATTTT.

The chain links TRBV10-3 to TRBJ2-7; 9 bases match TRBD1. Germline CDR1 is ENHRY and CDR2 is SYGVKD. V trimming: 0 bases; J trimming: 6 bases; junction bases outside the gene matches: 6. This CDR3 is 15 amino acids long. The CDR3 here is CAISESRDREGEQYF. The CDR3 DNA sequence: TGTGCCATCAGTGAGTCGAGGGACAGGGAAGGCGAGCAGTACTTC.

V usage is TRBV2 and J usage is TRBJ1-2; 8 bases are a match to TRBD1. Germline V lookup: CDR1 SNHLY, CDR2 FYNNEI. The CDR3 has 14 residues. J lost 1 base, V lost 6 bases, and 4 bases had no gene match. The CDR3: CASRWTGINYGYTF. CDR3 coding DNA: TGTGCCAGCAGGTGGACAGGGATTAACTATGGCTACACCTTC.

DNA of the CDR3: TGTGCCAGCTCACCAGCTGGTGGCAATGCAGGGGCCAACGTCCTGACTTTC. Its protein is CASSPAGGNAGANVLTF. This sequence joins TRBV18 and TRBJ2-6; D is uncertain. Trimming stripped 2 bases from V and 4 bases from J, with 15 bases between. Germline CDR1 is KGHSH and CDR2 is LQKENI. This CDR3 has 17 amino acids. Using reference TRBV18 and TRBJ2-6 for the parts outside the CDR3, the full variable domain is NAGVMQNPRHLVRRRGQEARLRCSPMKGHSHVYWYRQLPEEGLKFMVYLQKENIIDESGMPKERFSAEFPKEGPSILRIQQVVRGDSAAYFCASSPAGGNAGANVLTFGAGSRLTVL.

This chain uses TRBV4-3 with TRBJ1-1; 9 bases line up with TRBD1. Trimming removed 1 base from V and 1 base from J; junction bases left unmatched: 10. This CDR3 comprises 18 residues. Per the germline V gene, CDR1 is LGHNA and CDR2 is YSLEER. The CDR3 loop reads CASSQGPTGTGRNTEAFF. The CDR3 coding sequence is TGCGCCAGCAGCCAAGGTCCTACCGGGACAGGGAGGAACACTGAAGCTTTCTTT.

The chain has TRBV7-2 and TRBJ1-1, with unresolved D. V lost 5 bases and J 10 bases, leaving 11 bases between the germline ends. The CDR3 loop spans 11 amino acids. CDR1 is SGHTA, CDR2 FQGNSA, per germline. The CDR3 region is CASSAAAVAFF. CDR3 in DNA: TGTGCCAGCAGCGCGGCGGCAGTAGCTTTCTTT.

V gene TRBV14 combines with J gene TRBJ2-1, with 7 nucleotides matching TRBD2. The CDR3 length is 14 residues. The V gene end was trimmed by 1 base and the J gene end by 6 bases; junction bases not matched to a gene: 3. CDR1 and CDR2 from the germline V gene are SGHDN and FVKESK. CDR3 sequence reads: CASSQGLAANEQFF. In DNA, the CDR3 is TGTGCCAGCAGCCAAGGACTAGCCGCCAATGAGCAGTTCTTC.

CDR3 sequence reads: CASSGQDIAKNIQYF. As DNA, the CDR3 is TGTGCCAGCAGTGGCCAGGATATAGCCAAAAACATTCAGTACTTC. The rearrangement uses TRBV2 and TRBJ2-4; no clear D. This CDR3 contains 15 residues. Germline assignment: CDR1 SNHLY and CDR2 FYNNEI. The V end was cut by 4 bases, the J end by 0 bases, with 10 bases between.